This passage covers 8 T cell receptor beta chains from one sample sequenced in a study of T cell responses to AZD1222 COVID-19 vaccine. Assay used: immunoSEQ multiplex PCR; TCRdb lists only in-frame clones, some missing. The table lists some 40,000 clones, around 90% of them singletons. The specimen was peripheral blood, collected 28 days after the second dose of the MenACWY control vaccine. These receptors were taken from an adult who received the MenACWY meningococcal vaccine as a control.

The chain employs TRBV7-9 and TRBJ1-2, with TRBD1 as a possible D gene (6 bases). CDR3 length: 14 amino acids. V dropped 1 base and J dropped 2 bases, with 8 bases sitting between them. CDR1 is SEHNR and CDR2 is FQNEAQ in the germline V gene (reference sequence). CDR3 sequence reads: CASSLVGHNYGYTF. The CDR3 coding sequence is TGTGCCAGCAGCTTAGTGGGACACAACTATGGCTACACCTTC. The variable domain in full, completed from reference TRBV7-9 and TRBJ1-2, reads DTGVSQNPRHKITKRGQNVTFRCDPISEHNRLYWYRQTLGQGPEFLTYFQNEAQLEKSRLLSDRFSAERPKGSFSTLEIQRTEQGDSAMYLCASSLVGHNYGYTFGSGTRLTVV.

The genes are TRBV12-3 or TRBV12-4 and TRBJ2-3; TRBD1 matches 8 bases. Trimming at V came to 6 bases and at J to 2 bases, leaving 1 base not matched to a gene. This CDR3 spans 13 amino acids. The DNA for the CDR3 is TGTGCCAGCAGGACAGGGGCCACAGATACGCAGTATTTT. It specifies CASRTGATDTQYF.

This clone was picked up a small number of times. The chain uses TRBV24-1 and TRBJ1-5; possible D gene TRBD1, 5 bases. With 4 bases removed from V and 7 bases from J, the gap between germline ends came to 16 bases. Germline V CDR1 and CDR2: KGHDR, SFDVKD. This CDR3 is 15 amino acids long. As DNA, the CDR3 is TGTGCCACCAGTGACCTGGGGGGTTTTGACCAGCCCCAGCATTTT. This gives the protein CATSDLGGFDQPQHF.

This clone was counted a few times. The CDR3: CASSLGTSGVEQFF. Here the CDR3 DNA reads TGCGCCAGCAGCCTAGGGACTAGCGGGGTTGAGCAGTTCTTC. The chain is built from TRBV5-1 and TRBJ2-1, with 13 bases fitting TRBD2. The CDR3 spans 14 residues. The V and J ends lost 4 bases and 9 bases, in that order; junction bases with no gene match: 4. Germline lookup yields CDR1 SGHRS and CDR2 YFSETQ.

The chain combines TRBV7-2 with TRBJ1-1; D is uncertain. V lost 0 bases and J 6 bases, leaving 14 bases between the germline ends. The CDR3 sequence is 15 residues long. Germline lookup yields CDR1 SGHTA and CDR2 FQGNSA. The CDR3 DNA sequence: TGTGCCAGCAGCTTAGCAAGGAGGGTGGTCGCTGAAGCTTTCTTT. This translates into CASSLARRVVAEAFF.

CDR3 coding DNA: TGTGCCAGCAGCTTAGGGACAGGGCCCTACGAGCAGTACTTC. It codes for CASSLGTGPYEQYF. V usage is TRBV7-3 and J usage is TRBJ2-7, with 9 positions matching TRBD1. This CDR3 is 14 amino acids long. V lost 2 bases to trimming and J lost 2 bases; unmatched junction nucleotides: 1. Germline CDR1 SGHTA, CDR2 FQGTGA.

The rearrangement joins TRBV19 to TRBJ2-3, with D possibly TRBD2 on 5 matching bases. Germline lookup yields CDR1 LNHDA and CDR2 SQIVND (reference sequence). Trimming took 6 bases from V and 9 from J, leaving 22 bases between them. This CDR3 has 15 amino acids. The CDR3 DNA is TGTGCCAGTAGCGGCATGGAGTTTGCTCGGGAAACGCAGTATTTT. Translation gives CASSGMEFARETQYF.

The genes are TRBV12-3 or TRBV12-4 and TRBJ2-3; tentatively, D is TRBD1 (6 bases). This CDR3 spans 13 amino acids. Trimming removed 8 bases at V and 2 bases at J, with 11 bases between. The CDR3 DNA follows: TGTGCCAGCCGAGGGGGTGCCACAGATACGCAGTATTTT. This codes for CASRGGATDTQYF.